This TCR beta chain was sequenced during a study of blood T cell repertoires in COVID-19. On the study more broadly: T cells, B-cell-depleted T cells, or PBMCs provided the cDNA or gDNA that served as material.

The V gene's germline CDR1 is GTSNPN and CDR2 SVGIG (reference sequence). V gave up 2 bases and J gave up 6 bases; unmatched junction bases: 4. The CDR3 is 14 residues long. Authors' methods: Nucleated cell counts were estimated from reference gene primer amplification. TCRdb keeps only in-frame clones here, not all; method: immunoSEQ multiplex PCR. That table gives V, J and clone size, and the DNA gave D and trimming. The table lists about 300,000 clones, more than 75% of them singletons. Participants came from under 30 US areas, aged about 18 to 95 years. Each participant's cohort was designated according to participant-reported clinical history.

The chain joins TRBV30 to TRBJ2-1; 10 nucleotides agree with TRBD2. What was sequenced was PBMCs or T cells enriched from blood (not recorded which). This sequence originates from a woman between 18 and 30 years old who had recovered from COVID-19. The DNA for the CDR3 is TGTGCCTGGAGTAAAGTAGCGGGGGGCAATGAGCAGTTCTTC. Translation: CAWSKVAGGNEQFF.